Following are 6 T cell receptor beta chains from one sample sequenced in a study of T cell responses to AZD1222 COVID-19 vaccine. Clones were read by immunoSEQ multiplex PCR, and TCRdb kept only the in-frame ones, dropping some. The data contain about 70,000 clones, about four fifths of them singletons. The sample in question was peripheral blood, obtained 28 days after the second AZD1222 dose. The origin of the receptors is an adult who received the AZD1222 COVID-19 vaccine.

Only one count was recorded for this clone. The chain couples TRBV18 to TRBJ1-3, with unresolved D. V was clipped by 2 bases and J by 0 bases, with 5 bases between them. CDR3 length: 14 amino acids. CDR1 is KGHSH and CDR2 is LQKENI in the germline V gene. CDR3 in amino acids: CASSPNNSGNTIYF. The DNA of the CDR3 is TGTGCCAGCTCACCAAACAACTCTGGAAACACCATATATTTT.

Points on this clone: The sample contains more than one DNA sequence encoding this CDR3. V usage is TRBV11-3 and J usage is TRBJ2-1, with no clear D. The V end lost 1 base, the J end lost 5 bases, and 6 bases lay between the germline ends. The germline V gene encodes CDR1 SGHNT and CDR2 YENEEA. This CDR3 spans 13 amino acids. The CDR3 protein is CASSLGRNNEQFF. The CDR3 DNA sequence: TGTGCCAGCAGCTTAGGGCGGAACAATGAGCAGTTCTTC.

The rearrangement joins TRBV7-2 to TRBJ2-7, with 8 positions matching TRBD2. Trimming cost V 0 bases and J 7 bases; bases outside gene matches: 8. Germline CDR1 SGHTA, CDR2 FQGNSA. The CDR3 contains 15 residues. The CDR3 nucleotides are TGTGCCAGCAGCTTAGCGCTGGTAGCGGGGAGAGAGCAGTACTTC. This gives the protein CASSLALVAGREQYF.

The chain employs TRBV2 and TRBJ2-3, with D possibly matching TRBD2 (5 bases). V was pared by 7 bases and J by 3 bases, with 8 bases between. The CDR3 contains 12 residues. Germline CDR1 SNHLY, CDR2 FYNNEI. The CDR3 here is CASMRETDTQYF. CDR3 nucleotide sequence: TGTGCCAGCATGAGGGAGACAGATACGCAGTATTTT.

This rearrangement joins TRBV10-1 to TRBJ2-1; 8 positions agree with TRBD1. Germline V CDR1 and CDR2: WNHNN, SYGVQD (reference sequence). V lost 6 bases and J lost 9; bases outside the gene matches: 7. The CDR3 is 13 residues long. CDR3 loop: CASRQGAHSEQFF. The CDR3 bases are TGCGCCAGCAGGCAGGGGGCACACAGTGAGCAGTTCTTC.

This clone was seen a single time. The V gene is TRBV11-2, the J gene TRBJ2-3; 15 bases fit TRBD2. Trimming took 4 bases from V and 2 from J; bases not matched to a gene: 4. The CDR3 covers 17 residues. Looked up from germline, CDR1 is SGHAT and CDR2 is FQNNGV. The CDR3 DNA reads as TGTGCCAGCAGCTCGGGACTAGCGGGGGGTCCCACAGATACGCAGTATTTT. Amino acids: CASSSGLAGGPTDTQYF.